The 21 T cell receptor beta chains in this list originate from one sample, sequenced in a study of blood T cell repertoires in COVID-19 (dated by TCRdb to 2020 to 2021). The library came from the immunoSEQ multiplex PCR assay. TCRdb limited this immuneACCESS table to in-frame rearrangements with V and J called. A share of clones is missing; checked studies link under half to unresolved V genes, and the rest is unexplained. Within this sample are more than 100,000 clones, with around 80% of them counted one time only. The top ten clonotypes cover more than 15% of the sample. The sample taken for sequencing was peripheral blood. These receptor sequences come from a man in his sixties with active or convalescent COVID-19.

The chain carries TRBV10-3 and TRBJ1-2; TRBD1 is a possible D gene (6 bases). The V gene's germline CDR1 is ENHRY and CDR2 SYGVKD. V was trimmed by 10 bases and J by 4 bases, leaving 16 bases between them. The CDR3 runs 13 residues. DNA of the CDR3: TGTGCCAACAAGGGGGGGGATCTCTATGGCTACACCTTC. Amino acids: CANKGGDLYGYTF.

This clone has a single count. CDR3 sequence: CASSPLGTGGGNTIYF. The CDR3 DNA follows: TGTGCCAGCAGCCCGCTCGGGACAGGGGGTGGAAACACCATATATTTT. The chain links TRBV7-2 to TRBJ1-3; 11 bases are a match to TRBD1. The V segment lost 5 bases and the J segment 3 bases; nucleotides outside the gene matches: 6. Germline CDR1 reads SGHTA; CDR2 reads FQGNSA. The CDR3 totals 16 residues.

This rearrangement joins TRBV7-3 to TRBJ1-5; D is unresolved. CDR3 size: 17 residues. Germline loops: CDR1 SGHTA, CDR2 FQGTGA. With 5 bases removed from V and 1 base from J, the gap between germline ends came to 18 bases. The CDR3 here is CASSPPDAGASNQPQHF. The CDR3 DNA is TGTGCCAGCAGCCCACCAGATGCCGGAGCAAGCAATCAGCCCCAGCATTTT.

The chain has TRBV27 and TRBJ1-1; no firm D call. Trimming pared 1 base from V and 4 bases from J, leaving 7 bases between. CDR3 length: 13 residues. The germline CDR1 and CDR2 sequences are MNHEY and SMNVEV (reference sequence). CDR3 nucleotide sequence: TGTGCCAGCAGTTTATACGGAGCCACTGAAGCTTTCTTT. Translation gives CASSLYGATEAFF.

The chain carries TRBV4-1 and TRBJ1-6; 8 nucleotides align to TRBD1. Trimming removed 4 bases from V and 6 bases from J; junction bases left unmatched: 2. The CDR3 is 14 residues long. Germline V gene sequence: CDR1 MGHRA, CDR2 YSYEKL. The DNA for the CDR3 is TGCGCCAGCAGCCGGACAGGGCTTAATTCACCCCTCCACTTT. Residues: CASSRTGLNSPLHF.

The V and J genes are TRBV5-1 and TRBJ2-5; possibly TRBD2 for D (6 bases). The germline CDR1 and CDR2 sequences are SGHRS and YFSETQ. Trimming pared 5 bases from V and 1 base from J, leaving 12 bases between. This CDR3 spans 14 amino acids. The CDR3 is CASSRGSGQETQYF. CDR3 nucleotide sequence: TGCGCCAGCAGTCGGGGGAGCGGCCAAGAGACCCAGTACTTC.

The V call is TRBV9, the J call TRBJ1-3; 8 bases match TRBD1. This CDR3 has 17 residues. Germline V gives CDR1 SGDLS, CDR2 YYNGEE. The V segment lost 4 bases and the J segment 2 bases; nucleotides outside the gene matches: 11. The CDR3 here is CASSKLSTGAPGNTIYF. The DNA of the CDR3 is TGTGCCAGCAGCAAACTATCGACAGGGGCGCCTGGAAACACCATATATTTT. The complete variable domain, with remaining parts taken from reference TRBV9 and TRBJ1-3, reads DSGVTQTPKHLITATGQRVTLRCSPRSGDLSVYWYQQSLDQGLQFLIQYYNGEERAKGNILERFSAQQFPDLHSELNLSSLELGDSALYFCASSKLSTGAPGNTIYFGEGSWLTVV.

This clone was observed at least ten times. Within the sample, other DNA sequences also encode this same CDR3. The chain couples TRBV2 to TRBJ2-3, with 10 bases that match TRBD2. CDR1 is SNHLY, CDR2 FYNNEI, per germline. V shed 6 bases, J shed 2 bases, and the junction held 8 bases outside the gene matches. The CDR3 is 16 residues long. The CDR3: CASRTGTSANTDTQYF. CDR3 DNA: TGTGCCAGCAGAACCGGGACTAGCGCTAACACAGATACGCAGTATTTT.

V usage is TRBV10-3 and J usage is TRBJ2-3; 7 bases agree with TRBD1. CDR1 ENHRY and CDR2 SYGVKD come from the germline V gene. The CDR3 is made up of 13 amino acids. The V and J ends lost 7 bases and 4 bases, in that order; junction bases with no gene match: 5. This chain's CDR3 is CAITDRAPDTQYF. The DNA for the CDR3 is TGTGCCATCACAGACAGGGCGCCAGATACGCAGTATTTT.

This chain joins TRBV7-3 and TRBJ1-1; unclear D gene. V lost 1 base and J lost 1, with 13 bases in between. Germline V lookup: CDR1 SGHTA, CDR2 FQGTGA. The CDR3 extends over 16 amino acids. CDR3 sequence: CASSLRVPEENTEAFF. CDR3 nucleotide sequence: TGTGCCAGCAGCTTAAGAGTCCCCGAGGAGAACACTGAAGCTTTCTTT.

As regards this clone: The sample carries other DNA sequences with the same CDR3. The chain couples TRBV12-3 or TRBV12-4 to TRBJ2-5; TRBD1 aligns across 7 bases. Trimming took 6 bases from V and 2 from J; bases not matched to a gene: 3. CDR3 length: 13 residues. CDR3 protein: CASRPGQQETQYF. The CDR3 DNA reads as TGTGCCAGCAGGCCGGGACAGCAAGAGACCCAGTACTTC.

The genes are TRBV19 and TRBJ2-5; the match to TRBD2 covers 7 bases. The CDR3 contains 16 residues. Trimming at V came to 1 base and at J to 4 bases, leaving 9 bases not matched to a gene. Germline V gene sequence: CDR1 LNHDA, CDR2 SQIVND (reference sequence). CDR3 DNA sequence: TGTGCCAGTAGTATAGGGACGGGAGGCTGGAGAGAGACCCAGTACTTC. It is translated as CASSIGTGGWRETQYF. Complete variable domain (other parts from reference TRBV19 and TRBJ2-5): DGGITQSPKYLFRKEGQNVTLSCEQNLNHDAMYWYRQDPGQGLRLIYYSQIVNDFQKGDIAEGYSVSREKKESFPLTVTSAQKNPTAFYLCASSIGTGGWRETQYFGPGTRLLVL.

The V gene is TRBV18, the J gene TRBJ2-7; TRBD1 matches at 11 bases. The CDR3 is 16 residues long. Losses at the gene ends were 2 bases for V and 0 bases for J; bases not matched to a gene: 3. CDR1 is KGHSH, CDR2 LQKENI, per germline. Written as DNA, the CDR3 is TGTGCCAGCTCACCAACGGGGACAGGGGGCTCCTACGAGCAGTACTTC. It yields the protein CASSPTGTGGSYEQYF.

A few counts support this clone. The chain uses TRBV10-3 and TRBJ1-4; 10 bases align to TRBD1. Trimming removed 4 bases from V and 7 bases from J; junction bases left unmatched: 6. The CDR3 is made up of 15 amino acids. Germline V gene lookup returns CDR1 ENHRY and CDR2 SYGVKD. The CDR3 region is CAISGTGTGVEKLFF. CDR3 DNA: TGTGCCATCAGTGGGACCGGGACAGGGGTTGAAAAACTGTTTTTT.

The sample holds a few counts of this clone. This rearrangement joins TRBV12-3 or TRBV12-4 to TRBJ2-2; unclear D gene. Between the trimmed V and J ends, which lost 6 bases and 7 bases, there was a span of 9 bases. The CDR3 totals 12 residues. CDR3 residues: CASSPRFGELFF. For the CDR3, the DNA is TGTGCCAGCAGCCCGAGGTTCGGGGAGCTGTTTTTT.

DNA of the CDR3: TGTGCCAGCAGTGAGGGGGCAGCTATTAACTATGGCTACACCTTC. Protein product: CASSEGAAINYGYTF. This rearrangement joins TRBV6-1 to TRBJ1-2, with D possibly matching TRBD1 (6 bases). This CDR3 spans 15 amino acids. Germline V gene data show CDR1 as MNHNS and CDR2 as SASEGT. V was shortened by 3 bases and J by 1 base, with 12 bases between the two germline ends.

This clone was seen more than once but under ten times. The chain joins TRBV4-2 to TRBJ2-7; 11 nucleotides agree with TRBD2. This CDR3 comprises 15 residues. CDR1 and CDR2 (germline): LGHNA, YNFKEQ. Losses at the gene ends were 3 bases for V and 4 bases for J; bases not matched to a gene: 5. The CDR3 DNA is TGTGCCAGCAGCCACTTAGCGGGAGGGAAATACGAGCAGTACTTC. Protein product: CASSHLAGGKYEQYF.

This chain connects TRBV29-1 to TRBJ1-1, with TRBD1 as a possible D gene (5 bases). Germline values: CDR1 SQVTM, CDR2 ANQGSEA. This CDR3 comprises 14 residues. Trimming left V 6 bases short and J 4 bases short, with 18 bases between. The CDR3 sequence is CSVSRGQGGTEAFF. As DNA, the CDR3 is TGCAGCGTCTCACGGGGCCAGGGAGGCACTGAAGCTTTCTTT.

As regards this clone: Being one base from a much bigger clone, this may be a read error. Other DNA sequences in this sample translate to the same CDR3. The J gene is TRBJ1-3, the V gene TRBV6-5; no definite D call. The CDR3 runs to 14 residues. Trimming removed 8 bases from V and 1 base from J, with 12 bases in between. The germline V gene encodes CDR1 MNHEY and CDR2 SVGAGI. The DNA of the CDR3 is TGTGCCAGCTTGGAGGTGGGTTCTGGAAACACCATATATTTT. It specifies CASLEVGSGNTIYF.

The chain employs TRBV9 and TRBJ2-5, with 8 bases matching TRBD2. The CDR3 has 15 residues. Germline CDR1 is SGDLS and CDR2 is YYNGEE. Trimming at V came to 4 bases and at J to 5 bases, leaving 10 bases not matched to a gene. CDR3 in amino acids: CASSLRGGTPETQYF. The DNA of the CDR3 is TGTGCCAGCAGCCTACGCGGGGGGACCCCCGAGACCCAGTACTTC.

The chain links TRBV5-1 to TRBJ2-5; 12 nucleotides line up with TRBD2. The junction had 9 bases not matched to a gene; V was cut back by 4 bases and J by 2 bases. The germline CDR1 and CDR2 sequences are SGHRS and YFSETQ. This CDR3 has 17 amino acids. The CDR3 region has the DNA TGCGCCAGCAGCGGGGACTGGGGGACTAGCGGGCAAGAGACCCAGTACTTC. This translates into CASSGDWGTSGQETQYF.